This T cell receptor beta chain was sequenced during a study of response to subunit inactivated influenza vaccine. Germline V gene data show CDR1 as MGHDK and CDR2 as SYGVNS. The trim removed 1 base at V and 4 bases at J, leaving 3 bases unmatched. This CDR3 comprises 14 residues. TCRdb itself ran the RT-PCR reads through MiXCR, one entry per CDR3 protein. The sample lists a few hundred thousand distinct CDR3 sequences; 11% were seen once. These data were likewise used in another study, on T cells expressing NK-cell markers. Per that paper: Scientists made TCR beta cDNA using 5'RACE template switching with UMIs.

The chain carries TRBV25-1 and TRBJ2-5; 7 bases fit TRBD2. Sequencing used PBMCs from blood, obtained on the day of vaccination. The source of this sequence is a man between 50 and 59 years old who received an inactivated influenza vaccine. The CDR3 loop reads CASSEWEGTETQYF. In nucleotides, the CDR3 is TGTGCCAGCAGTGAATGGGAGGGAACAGAGACCCAGTACTTC.